The 12 T cell receptor beta chains given below trace back to one sample, sequenced in a study of tumor-infiltrating lymphocytes in localized non-small cell lung cancer. The method was immunoSEQ multiplex PCR; TCRdb's version includes in-frame clones alone and lacks a portion of them. The sample lists roughly 3,500 clones, around 60% occurring once. Specimen: uninvolved lung tissue not adjacent to the tumor. All receptors derive from a human donor with non-small cell lung cancer.

In its sample, this clone ranks as medium-sized (0.01 to 0.1%). V and J are TRBV10-3 and TRBJ1-5, with D tentatively TRBD1 (5 bases). V shed 1 base and J shed 1 base, with 17 bases lying between them. Germline CDR1 and CDR2: ENHRY and SYGVKD. The CDR3 spans 18 residues. CDR3 amino acids: CAISEFQTETRSNQPQHF. CDR3 sequence (DNA): TGTGCCATCAGTGAGTTTCAGACAGAAACGCGGAGCAATCAGCCCCAGCATTTT.

DNA of the CDR3: TGTGCCAGCAGTTGGGGACAGGGGGACGAGCAGTACTTC. Protein: CASSWGQGDEQYF. V usage is TRBV6-5 and J usage is TRBJ2-7; 11 nucleotides line up with TRBD1. The V and J ends lost 4 bases and 5 bases, in that order; junction bases with no gene match: 1. This CDR3 has 13 amino acids. CDR1 is MNHEY and CDR2 is SVGAGI in the germline V gene.

The DNA of the CDR3 is TGCAGTGCTAGACCCCAAGAGACCCAGTACTTC. Protein: CSARPQETQYF. The rearrangement links TRBV20-1 to TRBJ2-5; D unclear. Germline CDR1 is DFQATT and CDR2 is SNEGSKA (reference sequence). The CDR3 covers 11 residues. Trimming left V 2 bases short and J 1 base short, with 2 bases between.

This clone has only a few counts. The rearrangement links TRBV27 to TRBJ1-1; D ambiguous. Trimming stripped 8 bases from V and 1 base from J, with 14 bases between. The CDR3 extends over 14 amino acids. Germline loops: CDR1 MNHEY, CDR2 SMNVEV (reference sequence). The CDR3 DNA sequence: TGTGCCAGCTTTAGGGTTTCTGGGAACACTGAAGCTTTCTTT. This encodes CASFRVSGNTEAFF.

The chain uses TRBV4-2 and TRBJ1-1; D uncertain. Trimming removed 4 bases from V and 0 bases from J, with 9 bases in between. Germline CDR1 and CDR2: LGHNA and YNFKEQ. The CDR3 length is 14 residues. CDR3 region: CASSPLGVNTEAFF. CDR3 DNA sequence: TGTGCCAGCAGCCCCCTTGGGGTGAACACTGAAGCTTTCTTT.

V is TRBV6-5 and J is TRBJ2-5; the D gene is possibly TRBD1 (5 bases). CDR3 length: 13 residues. The germline V gene has CDR1 MNHEY and CDR2 SVGAGI. The V end lost 5 bases, the J end lost 2 bases, and 9 bases lay between the germline ends. Written as DNA, the CDR3 is TGTGCCAGCAGTACCGACAGACAAGAGACCCAGTACTTC. Encoded protein: CASSTDRQETQYF.

The chain carries TRBV30 and TRBJ2-7; D may be TRBD1 (7 bases). CDR1 GTSNPN and CDR2 SVGIG come from the germline V gene (reference sequence). Trimming removed 1 base at V and 0 bases at J, with 13 bases between. This CDR3 region has 15 residues. For the CDR3, the DNA is TGTGCCTGGAGTGAAACAGGGGACTTCTCCTACGAGCAGTACTTC. Its protein product is CAWSETGDFSYEQYF.

In its sample, this clone was seen once. The genes are TRBV9 and TRBJ2-7; D gene ambiguous. This CDR3 has 14 residues. CDR1 and CDR2 (germline): SGDLS, YYNGEE. V lost 0 bases and J 1 base, leaving 8 bases between the germline ends. Here the CDR3 reads CASSVGGESYEQYF. CDR3 DNA: TGTGCCAGCAGCGTAGGCGGCGAATCCTACGAGCAGTACTTC.

This clone was seen more than once but under ten times. CDR3 in amino acids: CASSPPRGPQHF. The CDR3 DNA reads as TGTGCCAGCAGCCCCCCAAGGGGGCCCCAGCATTTT. The genes are TRBV28 and TRBJ1-5; weak D call: TRBD1 (5 bases). V was trimmed by 6 bases and J by 9 bases, leaving 12 bases between them. Germline V lookup: CDR1 MDHEN, CDR2 SYDVKM. The CDR3 contains 12 residues.

The V gene is TRBV2, the J gene TRBJ2-7, with 11 bases matching TRBD1. This CDR3 is 15 amino acids long. Germline V lookup: CDR1 SNHLY, CDR2 FYNNEI. V shed 5 bases, J shed 5 bases, and the junction held 8 bases outside the gene matches. The CDR3 here is CASSPRTGGIDEQYF. For the CDR3, the DNA is TGTGCCAGCAGTCCACGGACAGGGGGCATCGACGAGCAGTACTTC.

The chain links TRBV5-1 to TRBJ1-1; 9 nucleotides align to TRBD1. This CDR3 spans 16 amino acids. V was clipped by 0 bases and J by 5 bases; unmatched bases: 8. Germline V gives CDR1 SGHRS, CDR2 YFSETQ. In nucleotides, the CDR3 is TGCGCCAGCAGCTTGGACAGGGGGCTGAGTGGGACTGAAGCTTTCTTT. This encodes CASSLDRGLSGTEAFF.

V gene TRBV5-1 combines with J gene TRBJ1-4, with 9 bases fitting TRBD1. The CDR3 is 15 residues long. The germline V gene has CDR1 SGHRS and CDR2 YFSETQ. Trimming took 4 bases from V and 8 from J; bases not matched to a gene: 9. CDR3 residues: CASSSGDRVEEKLFF. The CDR3 DNA reads TGCGCCAGCAGCAGCGGGGACAGGGTCGAAGAAAAACTGTTTTTT. Looking up the rest from reference TRBV5-1 and TRBJ1-4 gives the full variable domain: KAGVTQTPRYLIKTRGQQVTLSCSPISGHRSVSWYQQTPGQGLQFLFEYFSETQRNKGNFPGRFSGRQFSNSRSEMNVSTLELGDSALYLCASSSGDRVEEKLFFGSGTQLSVL.